This TCR beta chain comes out of a study of blood T cells in healthy people across ages. The CDR3 has 15 amino acids. Germline CDR1 SGHDN, CDR2 FVKESK. V dropped 3 bases and J dropped 5 bases, with 14 bases sitting between them. For the second PCR, which ran for roughly 7 to 11 cycles, a sample-barcoded 5' primer and a J-beta primer mix were used. TCRdb reprocessed the 5' RACE reads via MiXCR and lists one record per CDR3 protein. This sample yields about a million distinct CDR3 sequences, of which approximately 49% are seen a single time; 13% belongs to the top ten. The sample comprised blood. V is TRBV14 and J is TRBJ1-5, with a possible D match to TRBD1 (6 bases). This clonotype was obtained from a man aged 30 to 39 in good health. CDR3 nucleotides: TGTGCCAGCAGCCAGTTTGGGGGGCTCGATCAGCCCCAGCATTTT. It encodes CASSQFGGLDQPQHF.